This T cell receptor (beta chain) was retrieved from a study of cytomegalovirus exposure and HLA in healthy donors (dated by TCRdb to between 2016 and 2019). Some background on the complete study: An earlier analysis of several hundred of the donors reported 250 to 350 Gb of sequence data and some 100 million unique TCR beta sequences from about 179 million T cells. An early release covering 550 to 700 HLA-typed donors comprised about 310 gigabases of sequencing data and 65 million to 100 million unique TCR sequences. Of the 300 to 400 genotyped donors, 65% to 90% fell in the genetic ancestry cluster associated with self-reported Caucasian donors. The aim of the study was to test whether cataloging public T cell receptors could identify signatures of past pathogen exposure. The study used immunosequencing to profile the T cell repertoires of 666 subjects and linked those repertoires to cytomegalovirus serostatus. A separate validation cohort of 100 to 150 different subjects was used in addition to the approximately 700-subject first cohort. The study combined high-throughput TCR immunosequencing, statistical association of individual TCRs with disease status, and machine learning to predict cytomegalovirus infection status. In a later analysis, previously published TCR beta repertoires from 550 to 750 donors were re-analyzed and high-resolution HLA genotyping was added so that TCR occurrence patterns could be studied. Rather than drawing on any new phenotypic data, the later analysis identified candidate immune exposures from TCR beta sequences and the way those sequences occurred across donors. In an earlier analysis of about 590 of the donors, high-throughput TCR beta sequencing was used to judge whether each TCR beta V gene segment behaved as functional or pseudogenic. Donor age, sex, ethnicity and CMV serostatus were collected together with the repertoire data. Genome-wide SNP genotypes for about three fifths of the roughly 700 donors were used in a later genetic analysis, which treated that subset as a discovery cohort. Every repertoire in the discovery cohort had been generated on one and the same sequencing platform. Class I and class II HLA loci were covered by the typing at four-digit resolution. Typing coverage varied by locus: about 620-630 donors for A, B, C, DRB1 and DQB1; approximately 520 for DQA1; about 590 for DPA1; about 450 for DPB1. Because of strong linkage in the cohort, four or five DR-DQ haplotypes were treated as single units for association and clustering. On average, about 240,000 unique TCR beta nucleotide sequences were sequenced per donor among several hundred genotyped donors of the cohort, with 15% to 20% of those sequences being non-productive.

The full study reports these points: According to a later analysis, TCR association rates differed among HLA loci, with DRB1 alleles showing the most associated TCRs and HLA-C alleles showing the fewest. Because the 87-base-pair reads could not distinguish some IMGT-functional V segments, including TRBV6-2 and TRBV6-3, those segments were excluded. Only TCR beta chains were sequenced in this cohort, and the absence of alpha or paired-chain data limited detectable features. A further reported finding was that TCR beta sequences accurately predicted the HLA-A and HLA-B alleles for most subjects in the first cohort. Broadly in line with IMGT annotations, most TCR beta V segments showed up in productive rearrangements about 87% or about 30% of the time in an earlier analysis of several hundred of the donors. The earlier analysis of almost 600 of the donors excluded roughly 17 rarely observed V segments, including chromosome 9 orphons, because counts were too low. According to a later genetic analysis, donors in an Asian-associated ancestry cluster had fewer N-insertions in productive TCRs than the approximately 630-donor mean. Sequencing depth was assumed to be roughly uniform across donors in the presence/absence analyses, though that assumption may not hold. The authors suggested that the approach could potentially be generalized to other disease states and immunological phenotypes. Correlated functional status among segregating V segments might be attributable to linkage disequilibrium, but an unknown experimental factor could not be ruled out. The study gave a list of under 200 TCR beta chains associated with cytomegalovirus. Several of the top co-occurrence clusters appeared to be linked to parvovirus B19, influenza, CMV and Epstein-Barr virus, according to a later analysis. In a later analysis, HLA-associated TCR beta chains were found to be more clonally expanded and to have lower generation probabilities than equally common non-associated chains. An association between a missense DCLRE1C variant and V-gene and J-gene trimming of TCR beta chains was found in a later genetic analysis and replicated in an independent cohort. A group of highly shared sequence variants was considered likely to be a technical artifact of the sequencing pipeline. Three of the identified cytomegalovirus-associated TCR beta chains were confirmed in vitro to be specific for cytomegalovirus antigens. A later analysis found that most CMV-associated TCR beta chains appeared HLA-restricted, with HLA associations seemingly driven largely by CMV exposure. Most TCR sequences were seen in very few donors, while some public TCRs were found in many individuals. Immune exposure information for the cohort was limited to CMV serostatus. Specific HLA alleles were associated with about 17,000 TCR beta sequences at a false discovery rate of 0.05 in a later analysis. In both the original and validation cohorts, the classifier was reported to diagnose cytomegalovirus status with high specificity and sensitivity. Because some donors lacked HLA typing at each locus, the association tests relied only on the typed subset. Strong co-occurrence of HLA alleles, especially DR and DQ, made assigning TCR associations to individual alleles difficult.

The cohort consisted of 670 or so healthy bone marrow donors. At the time of sampling, all cohort members were nominally healthy, though unrecorded immune exposures were likely present. The donor tested CMV seropositive and was one of the 289 seropositive cohort members. Every donor gave a peripheral blood sample, and the peripheral blood mononuclear cells from that sample were used for TCR beta sequencing. The Qiagen DNeasy Blood Extraction Kit was used to extract genomic DNA from the blood cell samples. A note on this clone: What this receptor recognizes is not known. No much larger clone exists at a distance of one base, and base qualities are not known.

V is pruned by 3 bases and J by 0 bases, leaving 0 bases of the junction without a gene match. Including the terminal cysteine and phenylalanine, the CDR3 comprises 15 residues. The CDR3 DNA has 45 bases and is translated from base 1. The germline V gene sets CDR1 to LGHNA and CDR2 to YSLEER. Libraries were built with the immunoSEQ multiplex PCR assay. For the multiplex PCR, a mixture combining 60 forward primers for TCR Vbeta segments and 13 reverse primers for TCR Jbeta segments was used. The CDR3 region of rearranged TCR beta genes was amplified from genomic DNA with a multiplex PCR assay. On the Illumina HiSeq System, the amplified TCR beta libraries were sequenced as 87-base-pair reads. The original pipeline was this. In a later analysis, about 80 million unique TCR beta chains were counted across the 666 repertoires, and around 10 million of these chains were shared by at least two donors. Raw reads were error-corrected and collapsed into unique sequences by a nearest-neighbor algorithm in which closely related sequences were merged to remove PCR and sequencing errors. CDR3 sequences were aligned to IMGT reference sequences to assign V, D and J gene segments. For a sequence to be retained, a match of at least six nucleotides was required to both a V gene segment and a J gene segment. A rearrangement was called productive if the CDR3 had no stop codons and remained in frame with V and J, and every other rearrangement was called non-productive. Following IMGT convention, CDR3 was defined as the stretch from the second conserved V-encoded cysteine to the conserved J-encoded phenylalanine. In an earlier analysis of approximately 590 of the donors, sequences lacking an unambiguous match to a single V gene segment were excluded. In an earlier analysis of around 590 of the donors, a V segment was called functional when productive rearrangements were above 56.7%, and segregating when the standard deviation between donors exceeded 5%. To diagnose cytomegalovirus status from the catalog of TCR beta chain sequences, a statistical classification framework was built. A later analysis assigned V and J genes by comparing TCR nucleotide sequences with IMGT/GENE-DB human TR gene sequences. In a later analysis, CDR3 sequences and most-parsimonious VDJ recombination scenarios were assigned using the TCRdist pipeline. In a later analysis, every TCR beta chain was defined by the combination of its CDR3 amino acid sequence and its V-gene family, and reads without a unique V-gene family were dropped. A later analysis removed 500 to 650 highly shared, low-generation-probability nucleotide sequences to deal with suspected cross-contamination and a sequencing artifact. A later analysis calculated a clonal expansion index for each public chain from normalized within-repertoire ranks of inferred template counts. Generation probabilities in a later analysis came from a VDJ recombination model fitted to out-of-frame rearrangements, and those results were checked against IGoR. In a later analysis, TCR-TCR, TCR-HLA and TCR-CMV co-occurrence was scored with hypergeometric tests, and a repertoire-size bias correction was applied to TCR pairs. To estimate false discovery rates, a later analysis permuted the HLA or CMV assignments 20 times. In a later analysis, co-occurring TCRs were grouped using DBSCAN, and TCRdist sequence similarity was added for clustering within HLA-allele-positive subsets. For co-occurrence clustering, repertoires with fewer than 30,000 or more than 120,000 public chains were excluded, along with four to six repertoires with anomalous nucleotide sharing. In TCRdb, the immuneACCESS table is reduced to in-frame sequences with V and J assigned. These tables do not hold every clone; where another copy was compared, an unresolved V gene accounts for under half, and the others remain unexplained. D and trimming were read from the DNA, whereas the V and J calls and clone size are those reported in that table. The sample yields some 120,000 clones; about 80% were counted once. The ten biggest clones cover approximately 4.5% of the sample.

The receptor was derived from a young man in good health and CMV-seropositive. Input material: PBMCs. Here the chain combines TRBV4-3 and TRBJ2-3, and TRBD2 matches 10 of the central bases. The CDR3 corresponds to CASSQGLASTDTQYF. The DNA is as follows: TGCGCCAGCAGCCAGGGACTAGCGAGCACAGATACGCAGTATTTT.